Listed here are 9 T cell receptor beta chains from one sample, sequenced in a study of tumor-infiltrating lymphocytes in primary liver carcinoma. Priming with a constant-region primer yielded TCR beta cDNA from about 480 ng total RNA. ARM-PCR, slightly modified, supplied the TCR beta libraries through three nested multiplex PCR rounds. Running roughly 10 cycles apiece, the first two PCR rounds relied on TRBV1-TRBV30 forward primers together with a C-beta reverse primer. Using its own MiXCR run on the multiplex PCR reads, TCRdb lists one record per CDR3 protein. The sample consists of hundreds of thousands of distinct CDR3 sequences, 50% to 60% of them appearing once. Researchers drew blood RNA from unsorted whole blood and extracted germline DNA as well. The specimen was peripheral blood. The receptors stem from a woman under 40 with primary liver carcinoma and hepatitis B virus infection.

As concerns this clonotype: Given the absence of the conserved phenylalanine or tryptophan at the CDR3 end, a read error is likely. This chain connects TRBV29-1 to TRBJ2-7; D gene ambiguous. Germline loops: CDR1 SQVTM, CDR2 ANQGSEA. Trimming stripped 3 bases from V and 6 bases from J, with 9 bases between. The CDR3 consists of 11 residues. Written as DNA, the CDR3 is TGCAGCGTTGATGACATAACCGAGCAGTACTTA. Translated, it gives CSVDDITEQYL.

About this clonotype itself: An end of the junction differs from the germline gene, which may be a read error. This chain links TRBV11-3 with TRBJ2-1; 7 bases align to TRBD2. Germline lookup yields CDR1 SGHNT and CDR2 YENEEA. The CDR3 is 15 amino acids. CDR3 in amino acids: CASSLEASGYNERFF. In DNA, the CDR3 is TGTGCCAGCAGCTTAGAGGCTAGCGGCTATAATGAGCGGTTCTTC.

The chain employs TRBV28 and TRBJ2-3, with 11 nucleotides matching TRBD1. After removal of 5 bases from V and 6 bases from J, the junction contained 4 bases not matched to a gene. Germline V lookup: CDR1 MDHEN, CDR2 SYDVKM. The CDR3 is made up of 14 amino acids. The CDR3 DNA sequence: TGTGCCAGCAGTCCCGGGACAGGGGGTGATACGCAGTATTTT. Amino acids: CASSPGTGGDTQYF.

Notes on this clonotype: It may be a read error: a sequence one base away is much more abundant. V and J are TRBV5-6 and TRBJ2-2; possible D gene TRBD1, 6 bases. Looked up from germline, CDR1 is SGHDT and CDR2 is YYEEEE. This CDR3 comprises 15 residues. The CDR3 DNA reads as TGTGCCAGCAGCTTCTTAGACAGGTCTTCCGGGGAGCCGTTTTTT. This gives the protein CASSFLDRSSGEPFF.

A word on this clonotype: One end of the junction fails to match germline, which may point to a read error. The rearrangement joins TRBV11-2 to TRBJ2-7; D uncertain. Germline V gene sequence: CDR1 SGHAT, CDR2 FQNNGV. There are 15 residues in the CDR3. The CDR3 bases are TGTGCCAGCAGTTTAGATCACGCGACGACCTACGAGCAGTACTTC. Protein: CASSLDHATTYEQYF.

V and J are TRBV28 and TRBJ1-2, with D unclear. V lost 7 bases, J lost 0 bases, and 9 bases lay in between. The CDR3 length is 13 residues. CDR1 is MDHEN and CDR2 is SYDVKM in the germline V gene. DNA for the CDR3: TGTGCCAGCAATACAGAGCCTAACTATGGCTACACCTTC. It codes for CASNTEPNYGYTF.

This chain joins TRBV5-1 and TRBJ2-1, with 11 positions matching TRBD2. Unmatched junction bases numbered 21, after V lost 3 bases and J lost 7 bases. CDR3 size: 20 residues. Germline loops: CDR1 SGHRS, CDR2 YFSETQ. The CDR3 region is CASSSPSLAGLTSGTNEQFF. CDR3 bases: TGCGCCAGCAGCTCTCCCTCTTTGGCAGGGCTGACTAGCGGGACTAATGAGCAGTTCTTC. Based on the CDR3 plus reference TRBV5-1 and TRBJ2-1, the full variable domain is KAGVTQTPRYLIKTRGQQVTLSCSPISGHRSVSWYQQTPGQGLQFLFEYFSETQRNKGNFPGRFSGRQFSNSRSEMNVSTLELGDSALYLCASSSPSLAGLTSGTNEQFFGPGTRLTVL.

The gene calls are TRBV6-6 and TRBJ2-7; D possibly corresponds to TRBD2 (7 bases). CDR1 is MNHNY and CDR2 is SVGAGI in the germline V gene (reference sequence). V gave up 2 bases and J gave up 1 base, with 18 bases separating them. The CDR3 has 17 residues. CDR3 in amino acids: CASSYPMGGGGSYEQYF. For the CDR3, the DNA is TGTGCCAGCAGTTACCCCATGGGGGGAGGGGGGTCCTACGAGCAGTACTTC.

Turning to this clonotype: This may stem from a read error, because a much larger clone lies one nucleotide away. V and J are TRBV6-5 and TRBJ2-3, with 7 bases that match TRBD2. J gave up 8 bases and V 8 bases, and 10 bases lay outside the gene matches. CDR3 length: 13 amino acids. The germline V gene encodes CDR1 MNHEY and CDR2 SVGAGI. As DNA, the CDR3 is TGTGCCAGCTGTTTTTCGCCGGGGGGTACGCAGTATTTT. It yields the protein CASCFSPGGTQYF.